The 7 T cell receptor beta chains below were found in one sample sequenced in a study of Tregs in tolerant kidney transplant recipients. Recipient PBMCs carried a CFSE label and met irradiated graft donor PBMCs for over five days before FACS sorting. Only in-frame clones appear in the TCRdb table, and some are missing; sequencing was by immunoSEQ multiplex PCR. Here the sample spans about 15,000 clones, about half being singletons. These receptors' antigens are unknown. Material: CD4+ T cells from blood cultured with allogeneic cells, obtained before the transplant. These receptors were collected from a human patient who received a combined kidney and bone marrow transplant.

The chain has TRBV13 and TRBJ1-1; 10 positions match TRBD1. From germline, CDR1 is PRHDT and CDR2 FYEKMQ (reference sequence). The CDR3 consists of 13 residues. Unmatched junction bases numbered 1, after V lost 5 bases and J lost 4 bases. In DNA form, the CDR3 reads TGTGCCAGCAGCGGGGACAGGGGCACTGAAGCTTTCTTT. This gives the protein CASSGDRGTEAFF.

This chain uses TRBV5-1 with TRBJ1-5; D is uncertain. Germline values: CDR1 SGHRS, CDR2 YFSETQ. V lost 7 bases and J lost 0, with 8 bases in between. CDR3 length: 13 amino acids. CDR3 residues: CASAAGSNQPQHF. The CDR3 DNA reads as TGCGCCAGCGCGGCGGGTAGCAATCAGCCCCAGCATTTT.

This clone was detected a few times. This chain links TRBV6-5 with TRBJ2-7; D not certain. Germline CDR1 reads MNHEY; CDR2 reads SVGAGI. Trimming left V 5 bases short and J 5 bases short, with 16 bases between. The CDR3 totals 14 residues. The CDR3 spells CASSRRGGWNEQYF. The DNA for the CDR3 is TGTGCCAGCAGTCGTCGTGGCGGCTGGAACGAGCAGTACTTC.

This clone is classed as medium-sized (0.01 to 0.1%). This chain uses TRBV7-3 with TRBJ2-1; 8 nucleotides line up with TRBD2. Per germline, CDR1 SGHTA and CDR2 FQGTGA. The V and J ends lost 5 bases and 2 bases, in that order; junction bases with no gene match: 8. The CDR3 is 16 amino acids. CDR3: CASSDLTSGPYNEQFF. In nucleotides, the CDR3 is TGTGCCAGCAGCGACCTCACTAGCGGTCCCTACAATGAGCAGTTCTTC.

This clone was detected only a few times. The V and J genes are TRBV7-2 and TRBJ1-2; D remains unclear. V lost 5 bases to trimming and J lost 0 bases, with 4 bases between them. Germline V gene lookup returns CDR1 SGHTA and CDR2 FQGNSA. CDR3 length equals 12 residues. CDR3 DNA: TGTGCCAGCAGCGCAGCTAACTATGGCTACACCTTC. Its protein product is CASSAANYGYTF.

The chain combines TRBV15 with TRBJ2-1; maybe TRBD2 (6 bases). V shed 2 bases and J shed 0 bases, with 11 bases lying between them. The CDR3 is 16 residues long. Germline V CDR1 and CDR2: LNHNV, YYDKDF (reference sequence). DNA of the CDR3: TGTGCCACCAGCAGACCGTTAGCGGCCTCCTACAATGAGCAGTTCTTC. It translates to CATSRPLAASYNEQFF.

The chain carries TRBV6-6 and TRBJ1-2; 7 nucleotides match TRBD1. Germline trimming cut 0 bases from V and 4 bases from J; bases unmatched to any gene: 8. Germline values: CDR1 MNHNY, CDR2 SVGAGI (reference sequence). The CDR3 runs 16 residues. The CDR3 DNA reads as TGTGCCAGCAGTTACTCGAGCTCACCAGGGGGCTATGGCTACACCTTC. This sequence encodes CASSYSSSPGGYGYTF.